Each of the 8 T cell receptor beta chains below was sequenced from the same sample in a study of T cell responses to AZD1222 COVID-19 vaccine. The assay was immunoSEQ multiplex PCR, and TCRdb's table has in-frame clones only and misses some. The table shows approximately 89,000 clones, with 85% to 90% occurring only once. The source material was peripheral blood, sampled 28 days after the second AZD1222 dose. All receptors come from an adult who received the AZD1222 COVID-19 vaccine.

The count of this clone is one. The CDR3, as DNA: TGTGCCAGTAGTACCGGGGGGGCAGGAGTGAACACTGAAGCTTTCTTT. This gives the protein CASSTGGAGVNTEAFF. The chain is built from TRBV19 and TRBJ1-1; weak D call: TRBD1 (6 bases). Germline V gene data show CDR1 as LNHDA and CDR2 as SQIVND (reference sequence). The V gene lost 4 bases and the J gene lost 0 bases, with 15 bases spanning the gap. This CDR3 has 16 amino acids.

V usage is TRBV5-4 and J usage is TRBJ2-5; TRBD1 agrees at 8 bases. This CDR3 is built from 14 residues. CDR1 is SGHNT, CDR2 YYREEE, per germline (reference sequence). V was clipped by 3 bases and J by 7 bases; unmatched bases: 8. This CDR3 is CASSSTGDRGTQYF. The CDR3 coding sequence is TGTGCCAGCAGCTCGACAGGGGATCGGGGGACCCAGTACTTC.

The chain recombines TRBV30 with TRBJ2-1; either TRBD1 or TRBD2 may supply D (6 bases each). The germline CDR1 and CDR2 sequences are GTSNPN and SVGIG (reference sequence). This CDR3 has 14 residues. V gave up 3 bases and J gave up 3 bases, with 12 bases separating them. CDR3 sequence reads: CAWRGGGYYNEQFF. Written as DNA, the CDR3 is TGTGCCTGGAGAGGAGGGGGGTACTACAATGAGCAGTTCTTC.

This clone came up a few times. Different DNA sequences within this sample yield the same CDR3. The chain employs TRBV30 and TRBJ1-2, with D maybe TRBD1 (5 bases). Per the germline V gene, CDR1 is GTSNPN and CDR2 is SVGIG (reference sequence). CDR3 length: 13 residues. Deletions cut 2 bases from V and 4 bases from J, with 11 bases between. CDR3 in DNA: TGTGCCTGGAGTCGGGACCGCCCCTATGGCTACACCTTC. Protein product: CAWSRDRPYGYTF.

The chain is built from TRBV28 and TRBJ1-4; D remains unclear. The germline V and J ends were trimmed by 8 bases and 5 bases, with 18 bases remaining between them. The length of the CDR3 is 15 residues. Germline lookup yields CDR1 MDHEN and CDR2 SYDVKM. The CDR3 here is CASHPAALNNEKLFF. The CDR3 nucleotides read TGTGCCAGCCACCCGGCAGCCTTGAACAATGAAAAACTGTTTTTT. The whole variable domain, filled in from reference TRBV28 and TRBJ1-4, reads DVKVTQSSRYLVKRTGEKVFLECVQDMDHENMFWYRQDPGLGLRLIYFSYDVKMKEKGDIPEGYSVSREKKERFSLILESASTNQTSMYLCASHPAALNNEKLFFGSGTQLSVL.

The gene calls are TRBV3-1 (or the pseudogene TRBV3-2) and TRBJ1-1; D might be TRBD1 (6 bases). Germline CDR1 is LGHDT and CDR2 is YNNKEL (reference sequence). CDR3 size: 15 residues. Trimming removed 5 bases from V and 1 base from J, with 14 bases in between. The CDR3 sequence is CASSTRTVPNTEAFF. CDR3 nucleotide sequence: TGTGCCAGCAGCACCAGGACAGTCCCGAACACTGAAGCTTTCTTT.

This clone was counted only a few times. The rearrangement uses TRBV5-1 and TRBJ2-3; possibly TRBD1 or TRBD2 for D (5 bases each). The CDR3 covers 13 residues. The germline gives CDR1 SGHRS, CDR2 YFSETQ. V gave up 0 bases and J gave up 12 bases, with 14 bases separating them. The CDR3 bases are TGCGCCAGCAGCTTGGCCATGCTAGGGACCCAGTATTTT. Translation: CASSLAMLGTQYF.

This rearrangement joins TRBV19 to TRBJ2-7; D is perhaps TRBD2 (6 bases). Looked up from germline, CDR1 is LNHDA and CDR2 is SQIVND (reference sequence). V was trimmed by 6 bases and J by 0 bases, leaving 9 bases between them. The CDR3 has 13 residues. CDR3 amino acids: CASRVGGSYEQYF. The CDR3 nucleotides are TGTGCCAGTAGAGTCGGGGGCTCCTACGAGCAGTACTTC.